This T cell receptor (beta chain) was identified during a study of cytomegalovirus exposure and HLA in healthy donors. Use of 60 Vbeta and 13 Jbeta primers characterized the PCR. Clones were sequenced by immunoSEQ multiplex PCR, and TCRdb holds only the in-frame ones, with some missing. The profile shows 150,000 to 200,000 clones, over 70% of them singletons. The CDR3 extends over 13 amino acids. Germline values: CDR1 MNHEY, CDR2 SVGAGI. The clonotype was recovered from a boy between 2 and 10 years old in good health and CMV-seronegative. Material for sequencing was PBMCs. The rearrangement joins TRBV6-5 to TRBJ1-6; D is possibly TRBD1 (5 bases). The CDR3 loop reads CAGGVVQGSPLHF. The CDR3 DNA sequence: TGTGCAGGCGGGGTTGTCCAGGGTTCACCCCTCCACTTT.